This T cell receptor (beta chain) was captured by sequencing in a study of blood T cell repertoires in COVID-19. Study summary: The study drew acute and convalescent COVID-19 samples from the United States, Italy and Spain. Sources were T cells, B-cell-depleted T cells, or PBMCs; the material itself was cDNA or gDNA.

Per the original methods: By means of reference gene primer amplification, nucleated cell counts were estimated. Libraries were prepared by immunoSEQ multiplex PCR; TCRdb keeps only in-frame clonotypes and omits some of them. That table supplies the V and J calls and clone size; D and trimming were determined from the DNA. Of around 120,000 clones in the sample, roughly 69% are singletons; the top ten hold over 2%. CDR1 is ENHRY, CDR2 SYGVKD, per germline. V lost 6 bases and J lost 6; bases outside the gene matches: 17. There are 18 residues in the CDR3. This TCR came from a woman in her sixties or seventies with acute or convalescent COVID-19. The sequenced material came from peripheral blood. The gene calls are TRBV10-3 and TRBJ1-5; 10 bases line up with TRBD1. The CDR3 spells CAISEPGTGAPRGQPQHF. The CDR3, as DNA: TGTGCCATCAGCGAACCCGGGACAGGGGCTCCCCGGGGTCAGCCCCAGCATTTT.